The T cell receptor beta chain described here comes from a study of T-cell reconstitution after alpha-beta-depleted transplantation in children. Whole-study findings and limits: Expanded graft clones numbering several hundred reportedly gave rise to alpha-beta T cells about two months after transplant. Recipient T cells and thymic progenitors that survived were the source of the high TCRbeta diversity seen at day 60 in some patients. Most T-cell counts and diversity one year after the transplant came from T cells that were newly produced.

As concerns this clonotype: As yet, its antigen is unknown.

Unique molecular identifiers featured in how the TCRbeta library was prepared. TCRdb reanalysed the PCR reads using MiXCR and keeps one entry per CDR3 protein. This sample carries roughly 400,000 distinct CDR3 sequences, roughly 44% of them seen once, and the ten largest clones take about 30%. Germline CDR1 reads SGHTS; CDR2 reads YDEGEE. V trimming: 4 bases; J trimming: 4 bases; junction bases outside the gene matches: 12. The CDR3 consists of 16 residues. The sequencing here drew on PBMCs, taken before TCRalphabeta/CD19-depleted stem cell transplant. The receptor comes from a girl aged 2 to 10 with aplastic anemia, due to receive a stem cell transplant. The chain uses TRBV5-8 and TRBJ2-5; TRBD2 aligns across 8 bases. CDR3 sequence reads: CASSRLTSVEGETQYF. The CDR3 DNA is TGTGCCAGCAGCCGATTGACTAGCGTCGAGGGAGAGACCCAGTACTTC.